This TCR beta chain was captured in a study of T cells after yellow fever vaccination. TCRdb called the 5' RACE reads again in MiXCR, with one record for every CDR3 protein. The repertoire includes more than 300,000 distinct CDR3 sequences, 6.8% of them detected once, and 18% sits in the top ten. V shed 5 bases, J shed 1 base, and the junction held 7 bases outside the gene matches. This CDR3 is built from 15 residues. Germline-derived CDR1 and CDR2 are SGHAT and FQNNGV. This clonotype was seen repeatedly, ten times or more. This specimen was PBMCs, taken roughly 47 days after the first yellow fever vaccination. The receptor was isolated from a man aged 18-30 years who received the YFV17D yellow fever vaccine. This chain connects TRBV11-2 to TRBJ1-1, with 7 bases fitting TRBD1. For the CDR3, the DNA is TGTGCCAGCAGCGCCACTACAGGGGCGAACACTGAAGCTTTCTTT. It yields the protein CASSATTGANTEAFF.